This T cell receptor (beta chain) came from a study of T cell responses to AZD1222 COVID-19 vaccine. Study overall: Some second doses came at about 4 weeks and others at about 12 weeks; these were pooled.

V dropped 11 bases and J dropped 1 base, with 18 bases sitting between them. The length of the CDR3 is 15 residues. Germline CDR1 reads ENHRY; CDR2 reads SYGVKD. The data were produced by immunoSEQ multiplex PCR, yet TCRdb's version contains in-frame clones alone and is incomplete. The sample holds approximately 140,000 clones, 93% seen once. This clone was detected a few times. The sample consisted of peripheral blood, taken on day 0 of AZD1222 vaccination. This TCR was sampled from an adult in good health. The chain carries TRBV10-3 and TRBJ2-1, with D perhaps matching TRBD1 (6 bases). The CDR3 loop reads CAARTDLNSYNEQFF. DNA for the CDR3: TGTGCCGCAAGGACAGATTTGAATTCCTACAATGAGCAGTTCTTC.